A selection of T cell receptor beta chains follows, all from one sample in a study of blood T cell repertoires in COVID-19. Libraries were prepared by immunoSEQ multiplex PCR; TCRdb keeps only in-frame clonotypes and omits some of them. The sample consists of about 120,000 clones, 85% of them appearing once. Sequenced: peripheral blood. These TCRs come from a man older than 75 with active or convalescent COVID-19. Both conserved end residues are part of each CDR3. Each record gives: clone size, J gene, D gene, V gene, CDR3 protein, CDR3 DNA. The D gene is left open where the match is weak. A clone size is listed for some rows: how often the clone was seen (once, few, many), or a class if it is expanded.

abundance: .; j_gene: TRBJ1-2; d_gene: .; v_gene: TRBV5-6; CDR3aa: CASSLVVFQGWGYTF; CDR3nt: TGTGCCAGCAGCTTGGTGGTTTTTCAGGGATGGGGCTACACCTTC
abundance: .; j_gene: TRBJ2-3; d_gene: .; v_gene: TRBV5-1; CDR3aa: CASSLVAVTTDTQYF; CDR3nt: TGCGCCAGCAGCTTGGTTGCGGTTACCACAGATACGCAGTATTTT
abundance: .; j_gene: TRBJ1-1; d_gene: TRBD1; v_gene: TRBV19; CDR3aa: CASTQGTGWENTEAFF; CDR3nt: TGTGCCAGTACCCAAGGGACAGGGTGGGAGAACACTGAAGCTTTCTTT
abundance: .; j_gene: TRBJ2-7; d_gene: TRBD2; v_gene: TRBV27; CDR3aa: CASSLSSGSLTYEQYF; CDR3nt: TGTGCCAGCAGTTTATCGAGCGGGAGCCTCACCTACGAGCAGTACTTC
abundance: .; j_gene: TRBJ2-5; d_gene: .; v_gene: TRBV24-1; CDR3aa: CATSDYAGPGRETQYF; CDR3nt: TGTGCCACCAGTGATTACGCAGGGCCCGGGCGGGAGACCCAGTACTTC
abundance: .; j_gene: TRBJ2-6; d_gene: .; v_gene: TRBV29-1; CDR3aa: CSVDGGSGANVLTF; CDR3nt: TGCAGCGTTGACGGTGGTTCTGGGGCCAACGTCCTGACTTTC
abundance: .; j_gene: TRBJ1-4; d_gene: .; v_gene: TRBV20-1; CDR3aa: CSAYYSEKLFF; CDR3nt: TGCAGTGCTTACTATAGTGAAAAACTGTTTTTT
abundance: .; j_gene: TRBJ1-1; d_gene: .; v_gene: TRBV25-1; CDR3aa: CASSEDEVLDTEAFF; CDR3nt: TGTGCCAGCAGTGAAGACGAGGTTTTAGACACTGAAGCTTTCTTT
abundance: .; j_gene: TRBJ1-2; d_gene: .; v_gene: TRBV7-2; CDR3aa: CASSPNGDYGYTF; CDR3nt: TGTGCCAGCAGCCCCAACGGGGACTATGGCTACACCTTC
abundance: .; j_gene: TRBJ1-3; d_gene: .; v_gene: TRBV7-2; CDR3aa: CASSVTGNSGNTIYF; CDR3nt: TGTGCCAGCAGCGTTACAGGGAATTCAGGAAACACCATATATTTT
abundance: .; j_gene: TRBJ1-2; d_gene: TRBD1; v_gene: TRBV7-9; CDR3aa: CASSFGFRDRVNGYTF; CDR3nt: TGTGCCAGCAGCTTTGGCTTCCGGGACAGGGTTAATGGCTACACCTTC
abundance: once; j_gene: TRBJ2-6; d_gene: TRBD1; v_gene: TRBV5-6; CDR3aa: CASWTGGLSGANVLTF; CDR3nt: TGTGCCAGCTGGACAGGGGGACTCTCTGGGGCCAACGTCCTGACTTTC
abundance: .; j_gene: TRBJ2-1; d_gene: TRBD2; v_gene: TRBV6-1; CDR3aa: CASSEYPAGGTVSYNEQFF; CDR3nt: TGTGCCAGCAGTGAATACCCAGCGGGGGGCACCGTCTCCTACAATGAGCAGTTCTTC
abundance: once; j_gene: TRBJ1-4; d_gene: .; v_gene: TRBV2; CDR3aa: CASSEAAGGGEKLFF; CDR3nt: TGTGCCAGCAGTGAAGCGGCAGGAGGAGGAGAAAAACTGTTTTTT
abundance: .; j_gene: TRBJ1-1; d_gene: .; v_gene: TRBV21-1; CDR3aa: CASSVDREDTEAFF; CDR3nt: TGTGCCAGCAGCGTGGACAGGGAGGACACTGAAGCTTTCTTT
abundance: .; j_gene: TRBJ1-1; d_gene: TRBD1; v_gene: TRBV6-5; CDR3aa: CASSNRDRLVF; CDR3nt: TGTGCCAGCAGTAACCGGGACAGGTTAGTCTTT
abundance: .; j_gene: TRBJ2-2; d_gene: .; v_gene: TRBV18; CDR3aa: CASSPPSRVVAGELFF; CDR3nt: TGTGCCAGCTCACCACCGAGCAGGGTTGTTGCCGGGGAGCTGTTTTTT
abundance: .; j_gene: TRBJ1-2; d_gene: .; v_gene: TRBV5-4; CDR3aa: CASSPRWALNYGYTF; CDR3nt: TGTGCCAGCAGTCCCCGGTGGGCGCTTAACTATGGCTACACCTTC
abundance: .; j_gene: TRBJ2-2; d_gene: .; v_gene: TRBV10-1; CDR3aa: CASRLQELANTGELFF; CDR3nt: TGCGCCAGCAGATTACAGGAGCTCGCGAACACCGGGGAGCTGTTTTTT
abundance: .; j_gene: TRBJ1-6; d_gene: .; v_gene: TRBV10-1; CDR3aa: CASSEIGRNSPLHF; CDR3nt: TGCGCCAGCAGTGAGATTGGCAGGAATTCACCCCTCCACTTT
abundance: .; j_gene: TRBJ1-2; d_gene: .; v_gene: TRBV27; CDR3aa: CASSGAPREVSGYTF; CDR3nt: TGTGCCAGCAGTGGTGCGCCCAGGGAAGTGAGTGGCTACACCTTC
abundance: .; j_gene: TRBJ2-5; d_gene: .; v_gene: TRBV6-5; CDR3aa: CASSRTIQETQYF; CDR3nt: TGTGCCAGCAGTAGGACTATCCAAGAGACCCAGTACTTC
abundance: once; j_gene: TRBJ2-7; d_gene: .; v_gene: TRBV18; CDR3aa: CASSSGRAGLGQYF; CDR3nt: TGTGCCAGCTCATCTGGCAGGGCTGGGCTTGGGCAGTACTTC
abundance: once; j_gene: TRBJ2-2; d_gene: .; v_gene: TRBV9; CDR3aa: CASSYRDERTGELFF; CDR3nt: TGTGCCAGCAGTTACAGGGACGAACGGACCGGGGAGCTGTTTTTT
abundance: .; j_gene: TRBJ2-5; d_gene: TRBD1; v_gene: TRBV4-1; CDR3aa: CASSPRTGTEQETQYF; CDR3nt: TGCGCCAGCAGCCCCCGGACAGGGACTGAACAAGAGACCCAGTACTTC
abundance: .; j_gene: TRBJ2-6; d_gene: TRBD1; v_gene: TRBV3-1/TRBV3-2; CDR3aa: CASSQAGTGGYGANVLTF; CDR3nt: TGTGCCAGCAGCCAGGCTGGGACAGGGGGCTATGGGGCCAACGTCCTGACTTTC
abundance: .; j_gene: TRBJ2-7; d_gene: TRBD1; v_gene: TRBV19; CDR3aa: CASSRDRDSYEQYF; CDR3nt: TGTGCCAGTAGTAGGGACAGGGATTCCTACGAGCAGTACTTC
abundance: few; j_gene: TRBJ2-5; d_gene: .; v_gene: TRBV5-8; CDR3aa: CASSLGSVQETQYF; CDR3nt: TGTGCCAGCAGCTTGGGGTCAGTTCAAGAGACCCAGTACTTC
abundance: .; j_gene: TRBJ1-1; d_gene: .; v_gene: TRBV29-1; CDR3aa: CSVGHNTEAFF; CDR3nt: TGCAGCGTTGGGCATAACACTGAAGCTTTCTTT
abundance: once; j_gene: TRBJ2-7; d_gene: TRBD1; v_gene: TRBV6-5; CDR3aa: CASRQGQGIVYEQYF; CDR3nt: TGTGCCAGCAGGCAAGGACAGGGGATCGTCTACGAGCAGTACTTC
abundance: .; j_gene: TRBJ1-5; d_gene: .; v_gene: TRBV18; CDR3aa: CASSPGRGNQPQHF; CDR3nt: TGTGCCAGCTCACCAGGGAGGGGCAATCAGCCCCAGCATTTT
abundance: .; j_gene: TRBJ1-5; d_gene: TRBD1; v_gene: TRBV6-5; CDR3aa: CASRSILQGTQPQHF; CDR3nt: TGTGCCAGCCGGTCTATATTACAGGGGACCCAGCCCCAGCATTTT
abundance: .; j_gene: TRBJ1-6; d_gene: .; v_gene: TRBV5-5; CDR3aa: CASSLRAGADSPLHF; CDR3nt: TGTGCCAGCAGCTTGAGAGCAGGGGCAGATTCACCCCTCCACTTT
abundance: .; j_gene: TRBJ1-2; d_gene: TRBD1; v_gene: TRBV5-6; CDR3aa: CASSRQGITDGYTF; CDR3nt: TGTGCCAGCAGCAGACAGGGTATAACGGATGGCTACACCTTC
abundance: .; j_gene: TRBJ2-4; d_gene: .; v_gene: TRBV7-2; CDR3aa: CASSLPLHGSHIQYF; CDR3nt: TGTGCCAGCAGCTTACCATTGCACGGGTCACACATTCAGTACTTC
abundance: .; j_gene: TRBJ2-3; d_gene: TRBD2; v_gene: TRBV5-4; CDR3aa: CASSSSGRSEDTQYF; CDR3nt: TGTGCCAGCAGCTCTAGCGGGAGATCGGAAGATACGCAGTATTTT
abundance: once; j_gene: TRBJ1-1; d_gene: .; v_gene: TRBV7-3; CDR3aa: CASSLEVNTEAFF; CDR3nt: TGTGCCAGCAGCTTAGAGGTGAACACTGAAGCTTTCTTT
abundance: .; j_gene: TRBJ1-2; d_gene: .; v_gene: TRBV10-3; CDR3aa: CASGRELYTF; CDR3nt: TGTGCCAGCGGGAGGGAGCTCTACACCTTC
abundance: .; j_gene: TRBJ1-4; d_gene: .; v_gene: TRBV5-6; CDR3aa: CASSPMEQGTEKLFF; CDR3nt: TGTGCCAGCAGCCCGATGGAACAGGGTACCGAAAAACTGTTTTTT
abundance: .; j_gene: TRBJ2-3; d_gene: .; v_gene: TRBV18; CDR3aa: CASSREHGKADTQYF; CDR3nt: TGTGCCAGCTCACGGGAGCATGGGAAGGCGGATACGCAGTATTTT
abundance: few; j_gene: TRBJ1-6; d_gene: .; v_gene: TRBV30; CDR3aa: CAWRWQSYNSPLHF; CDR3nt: TGTGCCTGGAGATGGCAGTCCTATAATTCACCCCTCCACTTT
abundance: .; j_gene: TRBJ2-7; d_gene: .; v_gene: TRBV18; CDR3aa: CASSPGGYEQYF; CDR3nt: TGTGCCAGCTCTCCAGGGGGGTACGAGCAGTACTTC
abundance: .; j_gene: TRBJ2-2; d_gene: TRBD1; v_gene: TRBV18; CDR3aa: CASSPRQGAVGELFF; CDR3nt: TGTGCCAGCTCACCGCGACAGGGGGCGGTCGGGGAGCTGTTTTTT
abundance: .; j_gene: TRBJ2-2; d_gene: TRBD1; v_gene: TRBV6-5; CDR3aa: CASSNRGPGELFF; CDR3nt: TGTGCCAGCAGTAACAGGGGGCCCGGGGAGCTGTTTTTT
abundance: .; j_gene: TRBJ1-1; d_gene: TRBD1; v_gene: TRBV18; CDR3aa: CASSPRGAGQQNTEAFF; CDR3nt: TGTGCCAGCTCACCGAGGGGGGCGGGACAGCAGAACACTGAAGCTTTCTTT
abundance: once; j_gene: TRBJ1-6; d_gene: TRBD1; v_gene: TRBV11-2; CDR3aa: CASSLMTGVDNSPLHF; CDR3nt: TGTGCCAGCAGCTTGATGACAGGGGTAGATAATTCACCCCTCCACTTT
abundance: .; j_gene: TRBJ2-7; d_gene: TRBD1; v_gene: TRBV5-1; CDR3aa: CASSLARTGGDGYEQYF; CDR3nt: TGCGCCAGCAGCTTGGCCCGGACAGGGGGCGACGGCTACGAGCAGTACTTC
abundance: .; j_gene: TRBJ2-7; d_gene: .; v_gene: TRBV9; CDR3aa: CASSDLGGEQYF; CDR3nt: TGTGCCAGCAGCGACCTGGGGGGCGAGCAGTACTTC
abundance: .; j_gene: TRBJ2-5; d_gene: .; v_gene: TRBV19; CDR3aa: CASRQTGGGQETQYF; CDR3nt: TGTGCCAGTAGACAAACAGGGGGGGGCCAAGAGACCCAGTACTTC
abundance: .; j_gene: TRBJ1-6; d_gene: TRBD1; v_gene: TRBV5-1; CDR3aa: CASSLGTGGNSPLHF; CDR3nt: TGCGCCAGCAGCTTGGGGACAGGGGGTAATTCACCCCTCCACTTT
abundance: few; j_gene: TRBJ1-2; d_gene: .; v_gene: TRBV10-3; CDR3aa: CAISESTEGYTF; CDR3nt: TGTGCCATCAGTGAGTCCACAGAAGGCTACACCTTC
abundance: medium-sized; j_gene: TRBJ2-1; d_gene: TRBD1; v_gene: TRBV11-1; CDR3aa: CASSSEGASSYNEQFF; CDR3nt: TGTGCCAGCAGCTCTGAGGGGGCCAGCTCCTACAATGAGCAGTTCTTC
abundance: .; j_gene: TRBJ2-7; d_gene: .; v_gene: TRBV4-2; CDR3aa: CASSQVEPEEQYF; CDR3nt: TGTGCCAGCAGCCAAGTTGAGCCGGAGGAGCAGTACTTC
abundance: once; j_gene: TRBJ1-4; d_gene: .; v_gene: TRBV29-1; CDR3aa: CSVMTTATNEKLFF; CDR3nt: TGCAGCGTTATGACGACTGCAACTAATGAAAAACTGTTTTTT
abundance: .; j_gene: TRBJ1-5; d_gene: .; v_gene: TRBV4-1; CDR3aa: CASSQDVRGPNQPQHF; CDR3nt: TGCGCCAGCAGCCAAGACGTGAGAGGGCCTAATCAGCCCCAGCATTTT
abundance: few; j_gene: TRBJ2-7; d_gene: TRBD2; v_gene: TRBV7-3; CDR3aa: CASSPSGGLTYEQYF; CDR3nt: TGTGCCAGCAGCCCCAGCGGGGGTCTCACCTACGAGCAGTACTTC
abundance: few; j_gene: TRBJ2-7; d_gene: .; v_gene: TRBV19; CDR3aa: CASKTGPSSYEQYF; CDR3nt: TGTGCCAGTAAAACTGGTCCAAGCTCCTACGAGCAGTACTTC
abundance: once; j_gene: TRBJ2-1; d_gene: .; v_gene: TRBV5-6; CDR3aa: CASSLRDSPPYNEQFF; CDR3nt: TGTGCCAGCAGCTTGCGGGACTCCCCCCCCTACAATGAGCAGTTCTTC
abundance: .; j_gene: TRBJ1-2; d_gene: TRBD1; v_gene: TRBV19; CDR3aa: CASRRTGARGSYGYTF; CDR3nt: TGTGCCAGTAGACGGACAGGCGCCCGCGGGTCCTATGGCTACACCTTC